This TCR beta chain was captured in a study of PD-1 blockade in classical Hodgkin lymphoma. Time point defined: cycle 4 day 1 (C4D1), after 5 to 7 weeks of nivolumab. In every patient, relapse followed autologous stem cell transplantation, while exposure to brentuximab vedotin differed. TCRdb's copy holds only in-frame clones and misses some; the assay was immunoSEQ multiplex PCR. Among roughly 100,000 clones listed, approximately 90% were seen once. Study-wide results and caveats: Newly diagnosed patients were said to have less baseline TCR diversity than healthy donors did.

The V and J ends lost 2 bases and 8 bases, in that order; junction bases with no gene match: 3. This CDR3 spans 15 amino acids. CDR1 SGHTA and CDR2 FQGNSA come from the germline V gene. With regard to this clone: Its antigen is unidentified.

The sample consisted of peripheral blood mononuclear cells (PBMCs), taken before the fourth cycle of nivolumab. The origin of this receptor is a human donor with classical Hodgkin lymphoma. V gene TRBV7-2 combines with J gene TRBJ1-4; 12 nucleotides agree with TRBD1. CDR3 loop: CASSLMGQGAEKLFF. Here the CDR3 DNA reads TGTGCCAGCAGCTTAATGGGACAGGGGGCCGAAAAACTGTTTTTT.